What follows are 7 T cell receptor beta chains derived from one specimen sequenced in a study of CD8+ T cells in alopecia areata. Cells pooled from cutaneous lymph nodes were sorted on CD4, CD8alpha, NKG2D, NKG2ACE and other markers. It was cDNA, reverse transcribed from extracted RNA, that served as the sequencing template. Here immunoSEQ multiplex PCR was the method, and the copy in TCRdb shows in-frame clones only, minus some. Recorded here are roughly 260,000 clones, none singletons. Sequenced sample: CD4+ T cells sorted from a lymph node. These receptors all come from a C3H/HeJ mouse with alopecia areata. Mouse MHC haplotype: H2-k.

This clone appeared a few times. Mouse gene names and germline throughout. The CDR3 end falls 4 residues outside the read, so it is completed with the germline J gene. Other DNA sequences in the sample encode the same CDR3. The V gene is TRBV13-1, the J gene TRBJ2-1; TRBD2 matches at 12 bases. CDR1 and CDR2 from the germline V gene are NSHNY and SYGAGN. Trimming removed 3 bases from V and 4 bases from J; junction bases left unmatched: 5. There are 16 residues in the CDR3. The CDR3 sequence is CASSGGLGGFYAEQFF. The sequenced CDR3 bases are TGTGCCAGCAGTGGGGGACTGGGGGGATTTTATGCT.

This clone turned up a few times. Gene names denote mouse genes. The read stops 4 residues short of the end of the CDR3; the missing end is completed from the germline J gene. This chain connects TRBV5 to TRBJ2-7; D possibly corresponds to TRBD2 (6 bases). V dropped 4 bases and J dropped 1 base, with 11 bases sitting between them. Germline values: CDR1 LGHNA, CDR2 YNLKQL (reference sequence). The CDR3 is 14 residues long. The covered CDR3 bases are TGTGCCAGCAGCCCACGACTGGCGTCCTAT. Translating gives CASSPRLASY. The CDR3, in full, reads CASSPRLASYEQYF.

This clone was seen only a few times. The gene names given are mouse names. The read gets to within 4 residues of the CDR3 end, and the germline J gene fills in the rest. This sequence joins TRBV19 and TRBJ2-5; 7 nucleotides line up with TRBD1. Losses at the gene ends were 5 bases for V and 3 bases for J; bases not matched to a gene: 6. Germline CDR1 is FNHDT and CDR2 is SITEND (reference sequence). The CDR3 covers 14 residues. The covered CDR3 bases are TGTGCCAGCAGAAAACCGGGACAGCAAGAC. Its translation is CASRKPGQQD. Given in full, the CDR3 is CASRKPGQQDTQYF.

Many counts were recorded for this clone. Any gene name here is a mouse gene name. Read data end 4 residues before the CDR3 end; the end is taken from the germline J gene. This chain uses TRBV1 with TRBJ2-3; 9 bases agree with TRBD1. CDR1 is NSQYPW and CDR2 is LRSPGD in the germline V gene (reference sequence). V shed 4 bases, J shed 2 bases, and the junction held 1 base outside the gene matches. The CDR3 spans 14 residues. The covered CDR3 bases are TGCACCTGCAGTGAACAGGGGGCTGCAGAA. Protein: CTCSEQGAAE. The full-length CDR3 reads as CTCSEQGAAETLYF.

This clone was observed a handful of times. Mouse gene names and germline throughout. Read coverage stops 4 residues before the CDR3 terminus; the germline J gene supplies the remainder. The chain links TRBV1 to TRBJ2-3, with D maybe TRBD2 (7 bases). The CDR3 covers 15 residues. The germline V gene encodes CDR1 NSQYPW and CDR2 LRSPGD (reference sequence). Between the trimmed V and J ends, which lost 0 bases and 3 bases, there was a span of 10 bases. This chain's CDR3 is CTCSAEGGQAETLYF. Incomplete CDR3 DNA: TGCACCTGCAGTGCAGAAGGGGGGCAGGCAGAA. Drawing the rest from reference TRBV1 and TRBJ2-3, the complete variable domain is VTLLEQNPRWRLVPRGQAVNLRCILKNSQYPWMSWYQQDLQKQLQWLFTLRSPGDKEVKSLPGADYLATRVTDTELRLQVANMSQGRTLYCTCSAEGGQAETLYFGSGTRLTVL.

This clone showed up just a few times. These gene names are mouse names. From the germline J gene comes the end of the CDR3, since the read stops 4 residues before it. This chain links TRBV13-1 with TRBJ2-5; 8 nucleotides line up with TRBD2. The germline gives CDR1 NSHNY, CDR2 SYGAGN. The CDR3 covers 15 residues. The part of the CDR3 DNA that was read is TGTGCCAGCAGTGATCCGGGGGGGCGCTTGGAC. This encodes CASSDPGGRLD. The entire CDR3 protein is CASSDPGGRLDTQYF.

This clone was seen a few times. Each gene name is a mouse one. Read data end 4 residues before the CDR3 end; the end is taken from the germline J gene. The chain couples TRBV14 to TRBJ2-5; 10 nucleotides line up with TRBD1. There are 16 residues in the CDR3. CDR1 is SGHDT, CDR2 FRDEAV, per germline. The ends lost 0 bases at V and 0 bases at J; junction bases unmatched: 1. Partial CDR3 DNA: TGTGCCAGCAGTTTCTGGACAGGGGGGAACCAAGAC. Its translation: CASSFWTGGNQD. The CDR3 reads in full as CASSFWTGGNQDTQYF. The whole variable domain, filled in from reference TRBV14 and TRBJ2-5, reads EAGVTQSPRYAVLQEGQAVSFWCDPISGHDTLYWYQQPRDQGPQLLVYFRDEAVIDNSQLPSDRFSAVRPKGTNSTLKIQSAKQGDTATYLCASSFWTGGNQDTQYFGPGTRLLVL.